What follows are 3 T cell receptor beta chains derived from one specimen sequenced in a study of T cell repertoires in aging, cancer and after chemotherapy. A mixed TRB-A/B primer pool amplified rearranged TRB by multiplex touch-down PCR. TCRdb processed the multiplex PCR reads anew with MiXCR; each CDR3 protein has one entry. There are around 2,000 distinct CDR3 sequences in the sample; roughly a quarter occur only once, and 10% to 15% lies in the top ten. The template was genomic DNA from peripheral blood, not RNA. The sample consisted of blood. The receptor source for this set is a human donor in good health.

Within the sample, this clonotype is large. J is TRBJ2-3 and V is TRBV15, with 10 bases identical to TRBD1. With 5 bases clipped from V and 3 bases from J, the junction kept 5 bases outside the gene matches. CDR1 is LNHNV, CDR2 YYDKDF, per germline (reference sequence). The CDR3 extends over 15 amino acids. CDR3 sequence reads: CATSGGQGLTDTQYF. The CDR3 nucleotides are TGTGCCACCAGCGGGGGACAGGGGTTGACAGATACGCAGTATTTT.

The genes are TRBV5-1 and TRBJ2-1, with D uncertain. The germline V and J ends were trimmed by 0 bases and 6 bases, with 4 bases remaining between them. From germline, CDR1 is SGHRS and CDR2 YFSETQ. The CDR3 has 12 residues. The chain's CDR3 is CASSLGGNEQFF. DNA for the CDR3: TGCGCCAGCAGCTTGGGAGGCAATGAGCAGTTCTTC.

The gene calls are TRBV12-5 and TRBJ2-1; D is possibly TRBD1 or TRBD2 (6 bases each). Germline V gives CDR1 LGHNT, CDR2 FRNRAP. V was clipped by 0 bases and J by 3 bases, with 12 bases between them. CDR3 size: 16 residues. Written as DNA, the CDR3 is TGTGCTAGTGGTTTGGTAGGAGGGGGGCTCTACAATGAGCAGTTCTTC. Protein sequence: CASGLVGGGLYNEQFF.